This TCR beta chain was obtained from a study of T cell responses to AZD1222 COVID-19 vaccine. The assay was immunoSEQ multiplex PCR, and TCRdb's table has in-frame clones only and misses some. The sample gives about 180,000 clones, approximately 88% of which show up once; approximately 1.6% is in the top ten. The CDR3 spans 16 residues. The V end was cut by 1 base, the J end by 0 bases, with 12 bases between. The V gene's germline CDR1 is SGHRS and CDR2 YFSETQ. Study-level findings and limits: Clonal diversity was possibly underestimated, and white British individuals and females predominated among donors.

Concerning this clone itself: Its specificity is not known.

V gene TRBV5-1 combines with J gene TRBJ2-3; D is tentatively TRBD1 or TRBD2 (5 bases each). The sequencing used peripheral blood, collected on day 0 of AZD1222 vaccination. The receptor was isolated from an adult in good health. CDR3 DNA: TGCGCCAGCAGCTTGAGGACGGGGCAAAGCACAGATACGCAGTATTTT. Protein product: CASSLRTGQSTDTQYF.